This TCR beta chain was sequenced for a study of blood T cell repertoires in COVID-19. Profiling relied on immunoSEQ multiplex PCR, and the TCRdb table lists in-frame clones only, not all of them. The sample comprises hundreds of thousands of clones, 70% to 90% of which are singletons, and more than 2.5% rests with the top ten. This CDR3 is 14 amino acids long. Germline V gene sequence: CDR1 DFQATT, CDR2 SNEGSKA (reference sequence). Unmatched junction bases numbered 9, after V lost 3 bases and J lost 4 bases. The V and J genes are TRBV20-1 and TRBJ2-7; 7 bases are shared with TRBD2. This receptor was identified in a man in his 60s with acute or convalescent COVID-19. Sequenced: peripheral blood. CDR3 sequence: CSASASGVAYEQYF. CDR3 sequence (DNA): TGCAGTGCTAGTGCAAGCGGGGTAGCTTACGAGCAGTACTTC.